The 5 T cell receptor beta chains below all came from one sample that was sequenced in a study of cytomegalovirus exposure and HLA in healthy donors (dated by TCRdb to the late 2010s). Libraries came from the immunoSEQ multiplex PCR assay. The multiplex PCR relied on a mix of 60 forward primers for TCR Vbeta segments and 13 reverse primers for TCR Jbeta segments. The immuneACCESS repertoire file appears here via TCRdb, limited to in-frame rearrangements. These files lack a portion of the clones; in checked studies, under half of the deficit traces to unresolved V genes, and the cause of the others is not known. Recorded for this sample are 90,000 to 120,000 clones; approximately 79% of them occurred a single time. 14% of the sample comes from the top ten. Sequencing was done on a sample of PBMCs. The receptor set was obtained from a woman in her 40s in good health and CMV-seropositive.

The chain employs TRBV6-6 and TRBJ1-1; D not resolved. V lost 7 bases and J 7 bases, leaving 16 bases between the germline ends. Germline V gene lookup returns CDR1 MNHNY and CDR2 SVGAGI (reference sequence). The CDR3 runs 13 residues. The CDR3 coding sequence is TGTGCCAGCACCCCTCCCCGGGTGAATGAAGCTTTCTTT. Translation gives CASTPPRVNEAFF.

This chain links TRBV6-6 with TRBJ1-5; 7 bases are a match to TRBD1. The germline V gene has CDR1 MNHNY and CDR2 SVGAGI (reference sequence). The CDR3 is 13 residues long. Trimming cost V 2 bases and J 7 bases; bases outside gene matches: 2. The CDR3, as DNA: TGTGCCAGCAGTTACCAGGGGGGCCAGCCCCAGCATTTT. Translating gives CASSYQGGQPQHF.

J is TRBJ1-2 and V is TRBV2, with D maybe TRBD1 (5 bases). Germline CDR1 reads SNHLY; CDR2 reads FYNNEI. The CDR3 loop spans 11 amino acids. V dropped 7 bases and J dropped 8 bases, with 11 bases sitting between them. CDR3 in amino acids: CASTWGGGYTF. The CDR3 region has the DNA TGTGCCAGCACCTGGGGGGGAGGCTACACCTTC.

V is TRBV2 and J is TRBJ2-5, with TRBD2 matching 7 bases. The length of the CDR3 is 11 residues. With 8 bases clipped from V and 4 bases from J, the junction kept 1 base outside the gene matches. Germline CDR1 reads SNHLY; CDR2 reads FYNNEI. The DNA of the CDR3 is TGTGCCAGCCGCGGGGGAGAGACCCAGTACTTC. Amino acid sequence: CASRGGETQYF.

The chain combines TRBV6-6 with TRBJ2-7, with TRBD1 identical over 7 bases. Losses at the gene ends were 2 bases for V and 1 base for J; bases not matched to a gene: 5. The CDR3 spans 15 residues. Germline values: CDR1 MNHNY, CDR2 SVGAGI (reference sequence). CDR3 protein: CASSYPRDSSYEQYF. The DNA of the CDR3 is TGTGCCAGCAGTTACCCTAGGGACAGTTCCTACGAGCAGTACTTC.